This section outlines one T cell receptor beta chain sequence together with its context. Antigen unknown. Into CD45RA+ naive and CD45RA-negative memory subsets, the CD4+ cells were split. The record originates from a study of shared clonotypes between healthy human individuals. Findings and caveats of the study: Clonotypes shared by all four donors outscored non-shared clonotypes in generation probability.

Genomic DNA (from each subset) was split evenly across several immunoSEQ plates. The repertoire was sequenced with immunoSEQ multiplex PCR; TCRdb's copy has only in-frame clones and lacks some. In the table there are about 670,000 clones, about two thirds of which are singletons. Germline CDR1 and CDR2: MDHEN and SYDVKM. CDR3 length equals 13 residues. V lost 2 bases to trimming and J lost 5 bases, with 9 bases between them. This sequence originates from a woman in her 30s in good health. This chain connects TRBV28 to TRBJ2-5; D is perhaps TRBD2 (6 bases). The sequencing input was memory CD4+ T cells sorted from blood. The sample's subset: CD45RA-negative fraction. The CDR3 here is CASSLNGRETQYF. CDR3 sequence (DNA): TGTGCCAGCAGTTTAAATGGGAGGGAGACCCAGTACTTC.